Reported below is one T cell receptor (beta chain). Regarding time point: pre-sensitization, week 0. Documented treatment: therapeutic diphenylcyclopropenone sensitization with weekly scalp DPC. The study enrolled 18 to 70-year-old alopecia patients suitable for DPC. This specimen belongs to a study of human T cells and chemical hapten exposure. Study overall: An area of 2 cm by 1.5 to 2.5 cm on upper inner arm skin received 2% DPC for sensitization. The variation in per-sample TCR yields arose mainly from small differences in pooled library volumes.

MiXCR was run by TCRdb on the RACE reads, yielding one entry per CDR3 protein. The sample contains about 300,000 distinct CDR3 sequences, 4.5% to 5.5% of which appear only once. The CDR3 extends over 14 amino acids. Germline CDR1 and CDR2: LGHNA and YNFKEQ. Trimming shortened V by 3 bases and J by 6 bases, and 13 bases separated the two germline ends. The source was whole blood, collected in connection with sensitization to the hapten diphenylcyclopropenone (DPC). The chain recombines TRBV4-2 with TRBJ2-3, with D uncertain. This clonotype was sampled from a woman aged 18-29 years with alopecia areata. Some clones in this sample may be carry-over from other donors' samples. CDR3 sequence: CASSQGRDPDTQYF. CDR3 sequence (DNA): TGTGCCAGCAGCCAGGGTCGAGACCCGGATACGCAGTATTTT.